This T cell receptor (beta chain) appears in the sequencing data of a study of blood T cell repertoires in COVID-19. For the study at large: Spain, Italy and the United States supplied samples that represented acute and convalescent COVID-19.

The V segment lost 5 bases and the J segment 7 bases; nucleotides outside the gene matches: 11. This CDR3 spans 15 amino acids. Germline loops: CDR1 SGHTA, CDR2 FQGNSA. Assay: immunoSEQ multiplex PCR; the TCRdb copy retains only in-frame clones and omits some. The sample has 250,000 or so clones, 90% seen once. Seattle's cohort entered during active infection and was followed longitudinally. This clonotype was sampled from a woman aged 55 to 70 with COVID-19, enrolled during active disease. Source material: peripheral blood. The rearrangement links TRBV7-2 to TRBJ1-3, with 7 bases lining up with TRBD1. DNA of the CDR3: TGTGCCAGCAGCCCGCCCACGACAGGGAGGAACACCATATATTTT. Translated: CASSPPTTGRNTIYF.